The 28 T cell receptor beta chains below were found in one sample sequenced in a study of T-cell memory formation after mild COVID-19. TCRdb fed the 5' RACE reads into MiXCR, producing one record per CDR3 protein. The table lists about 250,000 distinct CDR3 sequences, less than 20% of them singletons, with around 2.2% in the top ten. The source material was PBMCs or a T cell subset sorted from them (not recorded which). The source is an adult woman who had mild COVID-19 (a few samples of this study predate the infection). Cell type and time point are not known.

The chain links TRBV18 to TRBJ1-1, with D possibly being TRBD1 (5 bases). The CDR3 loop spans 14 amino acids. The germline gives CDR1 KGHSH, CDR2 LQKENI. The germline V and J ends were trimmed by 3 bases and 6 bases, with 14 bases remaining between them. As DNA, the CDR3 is TGTGCCAGCTCACCGGGCCGGGGGTCCGCTGAAGCTTTCTTT. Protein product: CASSPGRGSAEAFF.

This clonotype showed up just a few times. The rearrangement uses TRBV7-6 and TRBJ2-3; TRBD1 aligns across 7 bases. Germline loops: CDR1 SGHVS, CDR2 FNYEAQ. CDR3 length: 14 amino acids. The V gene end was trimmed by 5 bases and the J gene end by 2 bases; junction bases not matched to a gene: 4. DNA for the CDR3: TGTGCCAGCAGCGGGGGACAGTCCACAGATACGCAGTATTTT. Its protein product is CASSGGQSTDTQYF. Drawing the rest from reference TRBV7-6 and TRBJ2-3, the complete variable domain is GAGVSQSPRYKVTKRGQDVALRCDPISGHVSLYWYRQALGQGPEFLTYFNYEAQQDKSGLPNDRFSAERPEGSISTLTIQRTEQRDSAMYRCASSGGQSTDTQYFGPGTRLTVL.

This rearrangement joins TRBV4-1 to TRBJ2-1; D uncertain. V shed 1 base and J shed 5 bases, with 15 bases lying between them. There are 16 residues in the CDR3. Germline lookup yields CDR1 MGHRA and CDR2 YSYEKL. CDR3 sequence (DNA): TGCGCCAGCAGCCAAGGACGTACGCCGCCCCACAATGAGCAGTTCTTC. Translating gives CASSQGRTPPHNEQFF.

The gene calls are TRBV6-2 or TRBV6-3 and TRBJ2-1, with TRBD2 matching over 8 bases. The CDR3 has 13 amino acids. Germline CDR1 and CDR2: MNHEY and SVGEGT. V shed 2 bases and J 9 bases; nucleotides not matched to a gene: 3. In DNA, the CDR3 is TGTGCCAGCAGTTACATAAGCGGGAGTGAGCAGTTCTTC. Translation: CASSYISGSEQFF.

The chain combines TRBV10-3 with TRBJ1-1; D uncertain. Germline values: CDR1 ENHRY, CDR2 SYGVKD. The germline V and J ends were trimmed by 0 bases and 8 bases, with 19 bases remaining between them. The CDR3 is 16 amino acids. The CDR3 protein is CAISESSADVRSEAFF. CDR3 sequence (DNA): TGTGCCATCAGTGAGTCGTCGGCGGACGTAAGATCGGAAGCTTTCTTT.

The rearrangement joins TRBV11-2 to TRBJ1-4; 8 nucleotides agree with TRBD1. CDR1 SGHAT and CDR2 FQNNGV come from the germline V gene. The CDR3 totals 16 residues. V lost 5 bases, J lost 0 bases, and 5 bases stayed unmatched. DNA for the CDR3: TGTGCCAGCAGCCAGGGACAGGCTGCAACTAATGAAAAACTGTTTTTT. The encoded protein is CASSQGQAATNEKLFF.

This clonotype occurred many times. CDR3 region: CASSPPTHGGELFF. In DNA, the CDR3 is TGCGCCAGCAGCCCCCCGACACACGGCGGGGAGCTGTTTTTT. This rearrangement joins TRBV5-1 to TRBJ2-2, with D uncertain. In germline, CDR1 is SGHRS, CDR2 YFSETQ. The CDR3 sequence is 14 residues long. Trimming removed 4 bases from V and 7 bases from J, with 14 bases in between.

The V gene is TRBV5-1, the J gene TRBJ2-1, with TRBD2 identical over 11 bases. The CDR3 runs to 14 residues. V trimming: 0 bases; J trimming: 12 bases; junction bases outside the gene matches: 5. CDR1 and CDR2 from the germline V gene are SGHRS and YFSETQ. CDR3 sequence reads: CASSLVRLAGRQFF. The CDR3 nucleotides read TGCGCCAGCAGCTTGGTGCGACTAGCGGGGAGGCAGTTCTTC.

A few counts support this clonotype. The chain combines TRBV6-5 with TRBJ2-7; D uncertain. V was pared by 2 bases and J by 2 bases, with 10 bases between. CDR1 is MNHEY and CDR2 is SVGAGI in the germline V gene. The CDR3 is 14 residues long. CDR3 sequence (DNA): TGTGCCAGCAGTTACAGTGGCAGAGCCTACGAGCAGTACTTC. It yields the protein CASSYSGRAYEQYF.

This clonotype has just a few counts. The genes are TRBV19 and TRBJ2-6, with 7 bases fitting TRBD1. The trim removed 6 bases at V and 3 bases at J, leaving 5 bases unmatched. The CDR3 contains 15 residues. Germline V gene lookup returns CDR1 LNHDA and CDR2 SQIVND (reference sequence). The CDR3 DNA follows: TGTGCCAGTAGAAGACAGGGTAGTGGGGCCAACGTCCTGACTTTC. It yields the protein CASRRQGSGANVLTF. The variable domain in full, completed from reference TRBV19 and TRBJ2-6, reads DGGITQSPKYLFRKEGQNVTLSCEQNLNHDAMYWYRQDPGQGLRLIYYSQIVNDFQKGDIAEGYSVSREKKESFPLTVTSAQKNPTAFYLCASRRQGSGANVLTFGAGSRLTVL.

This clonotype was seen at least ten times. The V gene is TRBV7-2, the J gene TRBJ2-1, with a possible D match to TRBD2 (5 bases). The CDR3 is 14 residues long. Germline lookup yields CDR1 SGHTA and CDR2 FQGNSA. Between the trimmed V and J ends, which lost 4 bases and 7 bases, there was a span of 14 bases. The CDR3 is CASSSRAPGNEQFF. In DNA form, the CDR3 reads TGTGCCAGCAGCTCAAGGGCCCCGGGGAATGAGCAGTTCTTC.

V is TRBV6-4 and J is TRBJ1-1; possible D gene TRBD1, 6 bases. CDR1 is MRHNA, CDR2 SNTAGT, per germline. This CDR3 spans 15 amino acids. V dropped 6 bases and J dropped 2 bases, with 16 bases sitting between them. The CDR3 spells CASRKEGGGNTEAFF. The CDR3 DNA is TGTGCCAGCAGGAAGGAGGGGGGAGGTAACACTGAAGCTTTCTTT.

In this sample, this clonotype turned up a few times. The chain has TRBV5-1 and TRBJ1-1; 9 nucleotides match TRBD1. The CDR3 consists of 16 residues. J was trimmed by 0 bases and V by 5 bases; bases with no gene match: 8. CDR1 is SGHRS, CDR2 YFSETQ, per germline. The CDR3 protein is CASRERQGGMNTEAFF. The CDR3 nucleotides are TGCGCCAGCAGAGAACGACAGGGGGGTATGAACACTGAAGCTTTCTTT.

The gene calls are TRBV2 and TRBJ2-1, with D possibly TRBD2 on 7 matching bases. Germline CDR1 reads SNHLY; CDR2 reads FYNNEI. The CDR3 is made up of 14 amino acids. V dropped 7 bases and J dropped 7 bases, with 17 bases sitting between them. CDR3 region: CASTREDSGNEQFF. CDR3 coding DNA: TGTGCCAGCACCCGGGAGGACAGTGGTAATGAGCAGTTCTTC. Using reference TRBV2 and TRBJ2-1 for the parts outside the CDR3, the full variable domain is EPEVTQTPSHQVTQMGQEVILRCVPISNHLYFYWYRQILGQKVEFLVSFYNNEISEKSEIFDDQFSVERPDGSNFTLKIRSTKLEDSAMYFCASTREDSGNEQFFGPGTRLTVL.

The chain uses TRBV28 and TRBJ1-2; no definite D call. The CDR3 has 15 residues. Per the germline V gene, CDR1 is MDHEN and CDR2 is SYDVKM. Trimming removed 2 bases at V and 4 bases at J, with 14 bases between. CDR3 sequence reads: CASSLAAGSSYGYTF. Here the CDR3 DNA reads TGTGCCAGCAGTTTAGCCGCCGGCAGCTCCTATGGCTACACCTTC.

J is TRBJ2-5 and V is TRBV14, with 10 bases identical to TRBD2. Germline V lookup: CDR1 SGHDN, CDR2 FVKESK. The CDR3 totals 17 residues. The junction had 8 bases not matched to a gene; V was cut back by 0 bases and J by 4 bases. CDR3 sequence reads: CASSQDLGRTSGETQYF. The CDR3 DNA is TGTGCCAGCAGCCAAGATCTTGGTAGGACTAGCGGAGAGACCCAGTACTTC. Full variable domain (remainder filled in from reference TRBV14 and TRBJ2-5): EAGVTQFPSHSVIEKGQTVTLRCDPISGHDNLYWYRRVMGKEIKFLLHFVKESKQDESGMPNNRFLAERTGGTYSTLKVQPAELEDSGVYFCASSQDLGRTSGETQYFGPGTRLLVL.

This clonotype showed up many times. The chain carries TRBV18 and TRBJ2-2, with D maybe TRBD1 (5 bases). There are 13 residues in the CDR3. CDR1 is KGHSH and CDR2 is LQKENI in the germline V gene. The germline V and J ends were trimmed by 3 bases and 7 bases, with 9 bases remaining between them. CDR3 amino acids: CASSPRQHGELFF. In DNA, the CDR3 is TGTGCCAGCTCACCTAGACAGCACGGGGAGCTGTTTTTT.

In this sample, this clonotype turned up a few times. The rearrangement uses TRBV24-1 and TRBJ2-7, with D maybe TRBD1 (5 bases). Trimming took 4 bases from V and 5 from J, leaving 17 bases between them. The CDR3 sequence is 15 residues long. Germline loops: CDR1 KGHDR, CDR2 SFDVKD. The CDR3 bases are TGTGCCACCAGTGACTCTCGGACCAGGGTGGACGAGCAGTACTTC. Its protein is CATSDSRTRVDEQYF.

In nucleotides, the CDR3 is TGTGCCAGCAAACTTAGCGGGAAAGAGACCCAGTACTTC. It translates to CASKLSGKETQYF. The chain couples TRBV27 to TRBJ2-5, with 8 bases identical to TRBD2. Germline V gives CDR1 MNHEY, CDR2 SMNVEV (reference sequence). This CDR3 has 13 residues. J lost 3 bases, V lost 7 bases, and 4 bases had no gene match.

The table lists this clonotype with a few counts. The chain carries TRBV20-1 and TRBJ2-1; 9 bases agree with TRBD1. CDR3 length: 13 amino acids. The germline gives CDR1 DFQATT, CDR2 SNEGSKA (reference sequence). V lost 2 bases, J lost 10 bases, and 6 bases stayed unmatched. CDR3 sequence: CSARRTGVREQFF. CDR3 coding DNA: TGCAGTGCTAGAAGGACAGGGGTCCGAGAGCAGTTCTTC.

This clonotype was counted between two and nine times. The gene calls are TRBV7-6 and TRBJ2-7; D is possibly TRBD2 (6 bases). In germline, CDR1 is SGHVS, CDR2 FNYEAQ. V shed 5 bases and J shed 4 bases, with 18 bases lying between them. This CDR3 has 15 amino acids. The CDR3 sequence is CASSPRGGMIYEQYF. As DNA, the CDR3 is TGTGCCAGCAGCCCCCGTGGCGGGATGATTTACGAGCAGTACTTC.

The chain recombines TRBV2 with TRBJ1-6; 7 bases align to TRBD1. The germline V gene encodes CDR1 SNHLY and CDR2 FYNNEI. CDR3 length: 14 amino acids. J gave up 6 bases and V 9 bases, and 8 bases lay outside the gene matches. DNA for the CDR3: TGTGCCAGTCAGCTGGGACAGATTAATTCACCCCTCCACTTT. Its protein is CASQLGQINSPLHF.

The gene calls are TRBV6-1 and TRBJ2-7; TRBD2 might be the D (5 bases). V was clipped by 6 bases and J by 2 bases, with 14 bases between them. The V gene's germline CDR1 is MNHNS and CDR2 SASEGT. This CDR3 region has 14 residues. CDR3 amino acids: CASREAYPPYEQYF. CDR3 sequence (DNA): TGTGCCAGCAGGGAGGCGTACCCGCCCTACGAGCAGTACTTC.

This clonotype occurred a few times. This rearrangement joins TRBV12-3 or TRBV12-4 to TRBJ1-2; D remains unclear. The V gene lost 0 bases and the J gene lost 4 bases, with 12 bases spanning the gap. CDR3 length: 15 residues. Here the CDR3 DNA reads TGTGCCAGCAGTTTAGCAGGATCATCCGGCTATGGCTACACCTTC. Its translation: CASSLAGSSGYGYTF.

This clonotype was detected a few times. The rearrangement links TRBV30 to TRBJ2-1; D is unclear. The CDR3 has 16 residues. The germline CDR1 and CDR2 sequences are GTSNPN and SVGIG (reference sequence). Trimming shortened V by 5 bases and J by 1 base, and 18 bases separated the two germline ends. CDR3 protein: CAWSIKGQGSYNEQFF. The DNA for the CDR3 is TGTGCCTGGTCAATAAAAGGGCAAGGGTCCTACAATGAGCAGTTCTTC.

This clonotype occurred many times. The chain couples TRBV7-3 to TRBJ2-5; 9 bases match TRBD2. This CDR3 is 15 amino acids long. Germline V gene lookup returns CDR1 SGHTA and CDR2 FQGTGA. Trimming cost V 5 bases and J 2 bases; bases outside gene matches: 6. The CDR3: CASSIGLARQETQYF. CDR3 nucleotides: TGTGCCAGCAGCATTGGACTAGCGCGTCAAGAGACCCAGTACTTC.

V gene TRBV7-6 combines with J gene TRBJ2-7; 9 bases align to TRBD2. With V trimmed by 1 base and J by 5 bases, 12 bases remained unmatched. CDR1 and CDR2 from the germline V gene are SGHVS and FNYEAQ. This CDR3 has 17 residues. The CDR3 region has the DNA TGTGCCAGCAGCTTAGTTCTAGCGGGAACCACGGCCGACGAGCAGTACTTC. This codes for CASSLVLAGTTADEQYF.

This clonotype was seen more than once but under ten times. The CDR3 here is CASSEAQRQPQHF. CDR3 DNA: TGTGCCAGCAGTGAAGCGCAGCGGCAGCCCCAGCATTTT. The rearrangement joins TRBV6-1 to TRBJ1-5; D remains ambiguous. Deletions cut 0 bases from V and 7 bases from J, with 7 bases between. This CDR3 contains 13 residues. CDR1 MNHNS and CDR2 SASEGT come from the germline V gene.